One and the same sample provided the 2 T cell receptor beta chains below, sequenced in a study of naive and memory T cell subsets. Overall study results and limits: Possibly reflecting memory cells re-expressing CD45RA, a few larger clonotypes occurred in naive repertoires, especially CD8.

An equimolar mix of two oligonucleotides served as the beta constant-region primer for TRBC1 and TRBC2. Ligated cDNA was amplified by four rounds of PCR with nested alpha and beta constant-region primers and SP2. TCRdb ran MiXCR on the UMI-ligation and nested PCR reads and lists one entry per CDR3 protein. The data show roughly 92,000 distinct CDR3 sequences, 10% to 12% seen once. These receptors' targets are unknown. The sample taken for sequencing was naive CD4+ T cells from blood. These TCRs come from a human donor in good health.

The rearrangement uses TRBV12-3 or TRBV12-4 and TRBJ2-1; weak D call: TRBD1 (6 bases). The germline V and J ends were trimmed by 3 bases and 3 bases, with 9 bases remaining between them. CDR3 length: 14 amino acids. The CDR3 sequence: CASSFEQGYNEQFF. For the CDR3, the DNA is TGTGCCAGCAGTTTCGAACAGGGCTACAATGAGCAGTTCTTC.

This clonotype came up a few times. In DNA, the CDR3 is TGTGCCACCAGCAGAGATCAGGGAGATCCTCAGCCCCAGCATTTT. It specifies CATSRDQGDPQPQHF. The gene calls are TRBV15 and TRBJ1-5; a possible D gene is TRBD1 (5 bases). Germline values: CDR1 LNHNV, CDR2 YYDKDF (reference sequence). V gave up 0 bases and J gave up 6 bases, with 12 bases separating them. The CDR3 length is 15 residues.